This T cell receptor beta chain derives from a study of T cell repertoires in cytomegalovirus infection. This clonotype has ten or more counts. Trimming took off 3 bases at V and 4 bases at J, with 9 bases between the two ends. Germline V gene lookup returns CDR1 SGHTA and CDR2 FQGTGA. The CDR3 spans 13 residues. TCRdb recomputed calls from the reads with MiXCR, one row per CDR3 protein. The data show around 450,000 distinct CDR3 sequences, with around 11% seen just once and roughly a tenth held by the top ten. The TCR was taken from a human donor in good health (CMV status not recorded). Some clones in this sample may be carry-over from other donors' samples. The V gene is TRBV7-3, the J gene TRBJ1-1; TRBD1 might be the D (6 bases). Sequencing input: PBMCs. CDR3 amino acids: CASSFQGSTEAFF. Written as DNA, the CDR3 is TGTGCCAGCAGCTTTCAGGGGAGCACTGAAGCTTTCTTT.